The clone carrying this TCR beta chain was seen a few times. Thyroid surgery took place with no prior treatment in any patient. Per the original data handling: A classifier for distant metastasis in papillary thyroid cancer was constructed using CDR3 differences observed across clinicopathological groups. Through MiXCR, TCRdb re-clonotyped the PCR reads. TCRdb's processing, not the authors', yielded these V and J calls. This table holds approximately 60,000 clones, 25% to 35% found once. The data derive from a study of metastatic and nonmetastatic thyroid tumors. CDR1 is LNHDA, CDR2 SQIVND, per germline (reference sequence). CDR3 size: 15 residues. With V trimmed by 3 bases and J by 4 bases, 6 bases remained unmatched.

The receptor comes from a female donor with papillary thyroid cancer or a benign thyroid nodule (not recorded which). Some clones in this sample may be carry-over from other donors' samples. Sequencing used blood. The V call is TRBV19, the J call TRBJ1-5, with 7 bases that match TRBD1. This CDR3 reads CASSILSTGNQPQHF. CDR3 DNA sequence: TGTGCCAGTAGTATTCTTTCGACAGGGAATCAGCCCCAGCATTTT.